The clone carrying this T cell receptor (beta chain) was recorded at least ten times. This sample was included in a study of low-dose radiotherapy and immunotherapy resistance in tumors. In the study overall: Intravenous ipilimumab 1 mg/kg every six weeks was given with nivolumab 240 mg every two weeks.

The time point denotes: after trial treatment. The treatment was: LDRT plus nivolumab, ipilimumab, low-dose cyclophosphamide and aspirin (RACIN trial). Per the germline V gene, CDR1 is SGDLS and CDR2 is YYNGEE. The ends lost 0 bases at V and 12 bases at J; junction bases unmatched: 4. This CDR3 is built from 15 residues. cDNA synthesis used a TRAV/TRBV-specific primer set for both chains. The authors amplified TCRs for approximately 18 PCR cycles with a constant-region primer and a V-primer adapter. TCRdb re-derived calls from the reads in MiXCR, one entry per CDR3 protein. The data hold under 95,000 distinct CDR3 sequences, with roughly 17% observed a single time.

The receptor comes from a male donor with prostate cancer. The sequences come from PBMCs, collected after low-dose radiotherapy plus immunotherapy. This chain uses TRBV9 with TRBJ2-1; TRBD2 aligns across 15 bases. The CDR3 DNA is TGTGCCAGCAGCGTAGACGGGACTAGCGGGAGGACGCAGTTCTTC. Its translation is CASSVDGTSGRTQFF.